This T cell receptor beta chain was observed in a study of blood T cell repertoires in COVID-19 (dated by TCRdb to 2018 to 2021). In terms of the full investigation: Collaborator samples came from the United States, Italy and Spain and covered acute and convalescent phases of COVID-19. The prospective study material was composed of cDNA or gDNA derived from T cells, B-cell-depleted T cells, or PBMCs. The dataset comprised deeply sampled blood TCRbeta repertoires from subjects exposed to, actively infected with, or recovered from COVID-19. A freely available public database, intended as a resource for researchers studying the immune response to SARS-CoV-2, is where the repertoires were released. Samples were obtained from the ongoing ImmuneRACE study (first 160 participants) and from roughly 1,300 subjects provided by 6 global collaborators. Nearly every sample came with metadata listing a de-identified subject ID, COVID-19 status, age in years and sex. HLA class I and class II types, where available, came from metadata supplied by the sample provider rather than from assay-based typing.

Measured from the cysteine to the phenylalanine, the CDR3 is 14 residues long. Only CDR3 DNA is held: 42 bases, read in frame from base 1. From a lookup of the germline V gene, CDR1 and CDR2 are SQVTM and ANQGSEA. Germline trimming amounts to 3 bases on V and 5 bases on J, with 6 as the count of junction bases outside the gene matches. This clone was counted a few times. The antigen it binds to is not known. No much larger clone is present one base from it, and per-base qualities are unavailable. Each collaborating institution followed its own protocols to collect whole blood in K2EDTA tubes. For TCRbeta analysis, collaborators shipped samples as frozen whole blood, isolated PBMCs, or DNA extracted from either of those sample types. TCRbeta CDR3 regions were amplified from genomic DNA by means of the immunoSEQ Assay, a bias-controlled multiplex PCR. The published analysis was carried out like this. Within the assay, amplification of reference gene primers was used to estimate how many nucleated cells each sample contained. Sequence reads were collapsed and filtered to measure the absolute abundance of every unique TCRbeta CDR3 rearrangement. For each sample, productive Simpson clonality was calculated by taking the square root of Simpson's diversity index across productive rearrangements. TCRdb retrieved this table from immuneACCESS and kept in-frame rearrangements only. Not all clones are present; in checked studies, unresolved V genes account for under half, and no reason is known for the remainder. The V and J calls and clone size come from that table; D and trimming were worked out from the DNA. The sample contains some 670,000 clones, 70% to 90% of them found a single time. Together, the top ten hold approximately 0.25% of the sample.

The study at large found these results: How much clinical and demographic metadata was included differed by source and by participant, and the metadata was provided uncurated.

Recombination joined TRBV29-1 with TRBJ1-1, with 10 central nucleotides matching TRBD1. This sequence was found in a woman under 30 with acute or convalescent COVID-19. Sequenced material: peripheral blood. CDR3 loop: CSVETPDRGTEAFF. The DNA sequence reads TGCAGCGTTGAGACCCCGGACAGGGGGACTGAAGCTTTCTTT.